A selection of T cell receptor beta chains follows, all from one sample in a study of PD-1 blockade in classical Hodgkin lymphoma. Sequenced by immunoSEQ multiplex PCR; TCRdb stores in-frame clones only, minus some. Of roughly 60,000 clones in the sample, 75% to 95% were seen once. The material sequenced was peripheral blood mononuclear cells (PBMCs), taken before the fourth cycle of nivolumab. The receptors derive from a human donor with classical Hodgkin lymphoma. Both conserved end residues are part of each CDR3. Fields, in order: V gene, J gene, clone size, D gene, CDR3 DNA, CDR3 protein. A D gene is named only where the DNA matches it firmly. Not all rows give a size; the values are once, few, many and, for expanded clones, a class.

V gene: TRBV10-3; J gene: TRBJ1-5; clone size: NA; D gene: NA; CDR3 DNA: TGTGCCATCAGTGACGGGAATCAGCCCCAGCATTTT; CDR3 protein: CAISDGNQPQHF
V gene: TRBV6-5; J gene: TRBJ2-7; clone size: NA; D gene: NA; CDR3 DNA: TGTGCCAGCAGTTACATAAGAGGATCCTACGAGCAGTACTTC; CDR3 protein: CASSYIRGSYEQYF
V gene: TRBV27; J gene: TRBJ2-6; clone size: NA; D gene: NA; CDR3 DNA: TGTGCCAGCAGCCCTAATAAAGCCCTCTCTGGGGCCAACGTCCTGACTTTC; CDR3 protein: CASSPNKALSGANVLTF
V gene: TRBV5-1; J gene: TRBJ2-5; clone size: NA; D gene: NA; CDR3 DNA: TGCGCCAGCAGCTCGCTGTATGGGGAGACCCAGTACTTC; CDR3 protein: CASSSLYGETQYF
V gene: TRBV19; J gene: TRBJ1-6; clone size: NA; D gene: TRBD1; CDR3 DNA: TGTGCCAGTAGTTTACTCACAGGGGTCTTGGGTAATTCACCCCTCCACTTT; CDR3 protein: CASSLLTGVLGNSPLHF
V gene: TRBV19; J gene: TRBJ2-1; clone size: NA; D gene: NA; CDR3 DNA: TGTGCCAGTAAGAAGGGGGCGATGGAGGGTGAGCAGTTCTTC; CDR3 protein: CASKKGAMEGEQFF
V gene: TRBV5-4; J gene: TRBJ1-1; clone size: once; D gene: NA; CDR3 DNA: TGTGCCAGCAGCTTGGATATGGGGAACACTGAAGCTTTCTTT; CDR3 protein: CASSLDMGNTEAFF
V gene: TRBV2; J gene: TRBJ2-1; clone size: NA; D gene: NA; CDR3 DNA: TGTGCCAGCGGGCGAACAGGGATTAGTAATGAGCAGTTCTTC; CDR3 protein: CASGRTGISNEQFF
V gene: TRBV6-6; J gene: TRBJ1-3; clone size: NA; D gene: NA; CDR3 DNA: TGTGCCAGCAGTTACCGGGGGGATAGCTCTGGAAACACCATATATTTT; CDR3 protein: CASSYRGDSSGNTIYF
V gene: TRBV6-4; J gene: TRBJ1-6; clone size: once; D gene: TRBD1; CDR3 DNA: TGTGCCAGCAGTGACCAGCCAGGGGGTAGTTCACCCCTCCACTTT; CDR3 protein: CASSDQPGGSSPLHF
V gene: TRBV9; J gene: TRBJ1-1; clone size: NA; D gene: NA; CDR3 DNA: TGTGCCAGCAGCGTAGGTGGCAGATTGAACACTGAAGCTTTCTTT; CDR3 protein: CASSVGGRLNTEAFF
V gene: TRBV11-2; J gene: TRBJ1-1; clone size: NA; D gene: TRBD1; CDR3 DNA: TGTGCCAGCAGCTTGACATACCATGGGACAGGGTTTTTGGGCACTGAAGCTTTCTTT; CDR3 protein: CASSLTYHGTGFLGTEAFF
V gene: TRBV5-1; J gene: TRBJ1-2; clone size: NA; D gene: NA; CDR3 DNA: TGCGCCAGCAGCTTTCAGGGCCACGGCTACACCTTC; CDR3 protein: CASSFQGHGYTF
V gene: TRBV11-2; J gene: TRBJ2-3; clone size: NA; D gene: TRBD1; CDR3 DNA: TGTGCCAGCAGCTTCACAGGGGGCTTCACTGATACGCAGTATTTT; CDR3 protein: CASSFTGGFTDTQYF
V gene: TRBV20-1; J gene: TRBJ1-3; clone size: NA; D gene: NA; CDR3 DNA: TGCAGTGCTCTTTATGGAGACACCATATATTTT; CDR3 protein: CSALYGDTIYF
V gene: TRBV5-1; J gene: TRBJ2-7; clone size: NA; D gene: TRBD2; CDR3 DNA: TGCGCCAGCAGCTTGGAAGCGGGGACCTACGAGCAGTACTTC; CDR3 protein: CASSLEAGTYEQYF